This T cell receptor (beta chain) derives from a study of T cell responses to AZD1222 COVID-19 vaccine. Findings and limits, study-wide: The breadth and depth of Spike-specific TCRs increased once two AZD1222 doses had been given. Baseline seropositivity characterized only a handful of AZD1222 recipients. Spike was spanned by vaccine-associated CD4 TCRs, with dominance at 160-218 and 743-854. All repertoire sampling was performed exclusively after the peak T cell response.

Trimming shortened V by 4 bases and J by 1 base, and 11 bases separated the two germline ends. From germline, CDR1 is SGHTA and CDR2 FQGNSA. This CDR3 has 15 residues. Comment on this clone: What it recognizes is unknown.

Some clones are missing from TCRdb's copy, which holds only in-frame ones; the method was immunoSEQ multiplex PCR. The sample contains 100,000 to 150,000 clones, around 90% of which appear only once. V gene TRBV7-2 combines with J gene TRBJ1-5; D is undetermined. This TCR was recovered from an adult in good health. The sequencing here drew on peripheral blood, taken on day 0 of AZD1222 vaccination. CDR3 sequence reads: CASSSYLGSNQPQHF. CDR3 DNA sequence: TGTGCCAGCAGCTCATATCTGGGGAGCAATCAGCCCCAGCATTTT.